Listed below are T cell receptor beta chains from one sample, sequenced in a study of early T cells in non-severe SARS-CoV-2 infection. Via MiXCR, TCRdb re-called the 5' RACE reads, giving one row per CDR3 protein. Found here are about 64,000 distinct CDR3 sequences, 7% to 9.5% of them singletons; the top ten hold under 15%. The source was whole blood, collected at baseline. The receptors shown here come from an adult who was a healthcare worker with PCR-confirmed SARS-CoV-2 infection or an uninfected control (not recorded which). CDR3s include the opening cysteine and the closing phenylalanine or tryptophan. Each record gives: clone size, V gene, D gene, J gene, CDR3 protein, CDR3 DNA. D genes are given only for firm matches. Some rows have no size entry. The others give once, few or many, or a class for an expanded clone.

few	TRBV4-3	TRBD1	TRBJ2-7	CASSQSTGWDYEQYF	TGCGCCAGCAGCCAGTCGACAGGGTGGGACTACGAGCAGTACTTC
few	TRBV3-1	-	TRBJ1-5	CASSQDVGRDNQPQHF	TGTGCCAGCAGCCAAGATGTAGGGCGGGACAATCAGCCCCAGCATTTT
few	TRBV5-6	TRBD2	TRBJ2-2	CASSQGPLAGSNTGELFF	TGTGCCAGCAGCCAGGGACCGCTAGCGGGCTCGAACACCGGGGAGCTGTTTTTT
-	TRBV7-2	-	TRBJ1-1	CASSRTGTGTEAFF	TGTGCCAGCAGCCGCACCGGGACGGGCACTGAAGCTTTCTTT
-	TRBV7-9	-	TRBJ2-1	CASSLMGQTGNEQFF	TGTGCCAGCAGCTTAATGGGTCAGACGGGGAATGAGCAGTTCTTC
few	TRBV6-1	TRBD2	TRBJ2-1	CASSARSGTEYNEQFF	TGTGCCAGCAGTGCCCGTAGCGGGACCGAGTACAATGAGCAGTTCTTC
-	TRBV5-5	TRBD1	TRBJ2-2	CASSPLRDRGRTGELFF	TGTGCCAGCAGCCCTCTCAGGGACAGGGGGCGAACCGGGGAGCTGTTTTTT
few	TRBV7-2	TRBD2	TRBJ2-7	CVSSTGLAYSYEQYF	TGTGTCAGCAGCACCGGACTAGCGTACTCCTACGAGCAGTACTTC
once	TRBV5-1	-	TRBJ1-1	CASSSLYGSMNTEAFF	TGCGCCAGCAGCTCATTATACGGGAGCATGAACACTGAAGCTTTCTTT
many	TRBV6-5	-	TRBJ2-1	CASSYSRWTTGINEQFF	TGTGCCAGCAGTTATAGCCGGTGGACTACAGGAATTAATGAGCAGTTCTTC
few	TRBV5-5	-	TRBJ2-5	CASSYGYGAEETQYF	TGTGCCAGCAGCTACGGCTACGGAGCCGAAGAGACCCAGTACTTC
-	TRBV7-2	TRBD2	TRBJ2-3	CASSLVPTRLAGTDTQYF	TGTGCCAGCAGCTTAGTCCCTACCAGACTAGCGGGCACAGATACGCAGTATTTT
many	TRBV6-1	TRBD2	TRBJ2-7	CASSERGTGTRNEQYF	TGTGCCAGCAGTGAAAGGGGAACCGGGACTAGGAACGAGCAGTACTTC
-	TRBV13	-	TRBJ1-1	CASSRPLRSTGEAFF	TGTGCCAGCAGCCGGCCCTTACGTTCGACGGGTGAAGCTTTCTTT
-	TRBV20-1	-	TRBJ2-1	CSALPIDNNEQFF	TGCAGTGCTCTTCCAATCGACAATAATGAGCAGTTCTTC
many	TRBV10-3	TRBD2	TRBJ2-1	CAISQGLAGANEQFF	TGTGCCATCAGTCAAGGACTAGCGGGAGCCAATGAGCAGTTCTTC
many	TRBV27	TRBD1	TRBJ2-1	CASSTLGQGVLPSYNEQFF	TGTGCCAGCAGTACGTTGGGACAGGGCGTTCTTCCCTCCTACAATGAGCAGTTCTTC
many	TRBV7-2	-	TRBJ2-5	CASEMGHSYQETQYF	TGTGCCAGCGAAATGGGGCACTCGTACCAAGAGACCCAGTACTTC
many	TRBV19	TRBD2	TRBJ2-3	CASSIPAGDFGGTDTQYF	TGTGCCAGTAGTATTCCAGCGGGAGACTTCGGGGGCACAGATACGCAGTATTTT
-	TRBV12-3/TRBV12-4	-	TRBJ1-2	CASSFEDRNYGYTF	TGTGCCAGCAGTTTTGAGGACCGAAACTATGGCTACACCTTC
many	TRBV6-2/TRBV6-3	TRBD1	TRBJ2-5	CASSQRQGWEYF	TGTGCCAGCAGCCAACGACAGGGCTGGGAGTACTTC
-	TRBV7-9	TRBD1	TRBJ2-1	CASSLNRGDEQFF	TGTGCCAGCAGCTTAAACAGGGGGGATGAGCAGTTCTTC
-	TRBV4-3	-	TRBJ2-1	CASSQGGGRTISYNEQFF	TGCGCCAGCAGCCAAGGTGGAGGACGGACGATCTCCTACAATGAGCAGTTCTTC
few	TRBV7-3	-	TRBJ1-2	CASSFGPYGYTF	TGTGCCAGCAGCTTCGGACCCTATGGCTACACCTTC
few	TRBV5-1	-	TRBJ1-4	CASSPGRAREKLFF	TGCGCCAGCAGCCCGGGGAGGGCCCGTGAAAAACTGTTTTTT
-	TRBV4-3	-	TRBJ1-4	CASSPRPSTGSNEKLFF	TGCGCCAGCAGCCCCCGCCCCAGCACAGGCAGTAATGAAAAACTGTTTTTT
-	TRBV12-3/TRBV12-4	TRBD1	TRBJ2-7	CASSFTGGFSYEQYF	TGTGCCAGCAGTTTTACAGGGGGCTTCTCCTACGAGCAGTACTTC
few	TRBV7-9	-	TRBJ2-7	CASSLKRGQAGFAAQYF	TGTGCCAGCAGCTTGAAACGTGGGCAGGCTGGATTTGCTGCGCAGTACTTC
-	TRBV6-6	-	TRBJ2-7	CASSYAPAHEQYF	TGTGCCAGCAGTTACGCTCCAGCCCACGAGCAGTACTTC
few	TRBV15	-	TRBJ1-1	CATSRGVLNTEAFF	TGTGCCACCAGCAGGGGGGTCCTGAACACTGAAGCTTTCTTT
-	TRBV10-3	-	TRBJ2-2	CAISESTARGGELFF	TGTGCCATCAGTGAGTCGACAGCCAGGGGCGGGGAGCTGTTTTTT
-	TRBV7-3	TRBD1	TRBJ2-1	CASSYTGDEQFF	TGTGCCAGCAGCTACACAGGGGATGAGCAGTTCTTC
many	TRBV7-3	TRBD1	TRBJ1-5	CASSLTSRDRRDQPQHF	TGTGCCAGCAGCTTAACGTCTAGGGACAGACGCGATCAGCCCCAGCATTTT
many	TRBV6-2/TRBV6-3	-	TRBJ2-2	CASEEDDTGELFF	TGTGCCAGCGAAGAGGATGACACCGGGGAGCTGTTTTTT
few	TRBV20-1	TRBD1	TRBJ2-7	CSSGTGNEQYF	TGCAGCTCCGGGACAGGGAACGAGCAGTACTTC
few	TRBV20-1	-	TRBJ2-1	CSARSGESSYNEQFF	TGCAGTGCTAGGTCGGGGGAGTCCTCCTACAATGAGCAGTTCTTC
many	TRBV20-1	TRBD2	TRBJ2-7	CSARAGTSARGEQYF	TGCAGTGCTAGAGCTGGGACTAGCGCCCGAGGGGAGCAGTACTTC
many	TRBV18	TRBD2	TRBJ2-1	CASSPGGAGYNEQFF	TGTGCCAGCTCACCCGGGGGGGCCGGGTACAATGAGCAGTTCTTC
-	TRBV28	TRBD1	TRBJ2-1	CASESTGGLYNEQFF	TGTGCCAGCGAATCGACAGGGGGTCTCTACAATGAGCAGTTCTTC
many	TRBV20-1	-	TRBJ2-3	CSAHPAGPRRSSRGPDTQYF	TGCAGTGCCCATCCGGCGGGACCGAGACGATCGTCCCGGGGGCCAGATACGCAGTATTTT
once	TRBV20-1	TRBD2	TRBJ2-1	CSARELAGYNEQFF	TGCAGTGCTAGAGAGCTAGCGGGTTACAATGAGCAGTTCTTC
-	TRBV2	TRBD1	TRBJ1-2	CASSEWTGHGYTF	TGTGCCAGCAGTGAATGGACAGGGCATGGCTACACCTTC
few	TRBV11-2	-	TRBJ2-7	CASSSPPYYEQYF	TGTGCCAGCAGTTCCCCCCCCTATTACGAGCAGTACTTC
many	TRBV3-1	TRBD1	TRBJ1-4	CASSLRDRGPEEKLFF	TGTGCCAGCAGCCTCCGGGACAGGGGGCCTGAAGAAAAACTGTTTTTT
many	TRBV5-1	-	TRBJ1-1	CASSERQRRNTEAFF	TGCGCCAGCAGCGAGAGACAGAGGCGGAACACTGAAGCTTTCTTT
many	TRBV7-9	-	TRBJ1-5	CASSSRDNNQPQHF	TGTGCCAGCAGCTCCCGGGACAATAATCAGCCCCAGCATTTT
-	TRBV12-3/TRBV12-4	TRBD1	TRBJ1-6	CASSRTGVNSPLHF	TGTGCCAGCAGCCGGACAGGGGTTAATTCACCCCTCCACTTT
few	TRBV19	-	TRBJ2-5	CASSMPFRMETQYF	TGTGCCAGTAGTATGCCGTTCAGGATGGAGACCCAGTACTTC
many	TRBV11-3	TRBD1	TRBJ2-3	CASSPRDRGPDTQYF	TGTGCCAGCAGCCCTAGGGACAGGGGGCCAGATACGCAGTATTTT
-	TRBV18	TRBD2	TRBJ2-1	CASSPPGGRGNEQFF	TGTGCCAGCTCACCACCGGGAGGGCGGGGGAATGAGCAGTTCTTC
few	TRBV5-4	-	TRBJ2-7	CASSEDRWVIEQYF	TGTGCCAGCAGCGAGGACCGCTGGGTGATCGAGCAGTACTTC
-	TRBV6-6	-	TRBJ1-5	CATRGSNQPQHF	TGTGCCACCAGAGGTAGCAATCAGCCCCAGCATTTT
few	TRBV7-9	-	TRBJ2-3	CASSPWGDTQYF	TGTGCCAGCAGCCCGTGGGGAGATACGCAGTATTTT
many	TRBV24-1	-	TRBJ2-5	CATSDPSRYQETQYF	TGTGCCACCAGTGATCCCTCGAGGTACCAAGAGACCCAGTACTTC
-	TRBV12-5	-	TRBJ1-2	CASGLQPFYGYTF	TGTGCTAGTGGTTTACAGCCGTTCTATGGCTACACCTTC
many	TRBV24-1	-	TRBJ2-3	CATSEFRRTDTQYF	TGTGCCACCAGTGAGTTCAGGAGAACAGATACGCAGTATTTT